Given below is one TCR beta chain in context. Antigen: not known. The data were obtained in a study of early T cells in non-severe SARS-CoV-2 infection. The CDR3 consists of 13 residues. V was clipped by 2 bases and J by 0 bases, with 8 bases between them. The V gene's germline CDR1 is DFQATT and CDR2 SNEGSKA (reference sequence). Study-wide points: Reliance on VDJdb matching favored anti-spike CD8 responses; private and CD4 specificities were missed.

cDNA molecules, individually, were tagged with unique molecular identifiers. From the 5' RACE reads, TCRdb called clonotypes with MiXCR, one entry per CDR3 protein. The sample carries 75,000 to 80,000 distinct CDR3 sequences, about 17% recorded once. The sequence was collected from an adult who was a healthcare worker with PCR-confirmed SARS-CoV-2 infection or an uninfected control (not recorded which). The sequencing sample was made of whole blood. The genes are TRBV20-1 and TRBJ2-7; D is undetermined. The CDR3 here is CSARRVSSYEQYF. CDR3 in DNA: TGCAGTGCTAGAAGAGTAAGCTCCTACGAGCAGTACTTC.